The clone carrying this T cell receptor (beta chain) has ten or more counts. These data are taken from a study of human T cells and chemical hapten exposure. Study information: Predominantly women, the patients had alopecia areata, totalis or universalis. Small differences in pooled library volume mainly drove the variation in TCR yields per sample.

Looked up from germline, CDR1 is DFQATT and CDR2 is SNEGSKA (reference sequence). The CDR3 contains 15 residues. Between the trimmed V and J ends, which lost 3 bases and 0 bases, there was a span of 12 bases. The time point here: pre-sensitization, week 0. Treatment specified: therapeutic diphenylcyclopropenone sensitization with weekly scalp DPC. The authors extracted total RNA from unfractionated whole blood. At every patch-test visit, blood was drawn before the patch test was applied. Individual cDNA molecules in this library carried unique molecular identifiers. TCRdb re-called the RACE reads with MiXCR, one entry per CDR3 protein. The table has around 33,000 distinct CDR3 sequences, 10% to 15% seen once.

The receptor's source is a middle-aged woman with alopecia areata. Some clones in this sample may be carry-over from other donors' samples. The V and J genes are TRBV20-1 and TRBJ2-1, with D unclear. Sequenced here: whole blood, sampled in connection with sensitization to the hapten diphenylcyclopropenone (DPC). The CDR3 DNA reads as TGCAGTGCTAGGGGCGTCACGGACTCCTACAATGAGCAGTTCTTC. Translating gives CSARGVTDSYNEQFF.